This T cell receptor beta chain was captured in a study of blood T cells in healthy people across ages. Germline V gene data show CDR1 as MDHEN and CDR2 as SYDVKM. The CDR3 totals 13 residues. V dropped 10 bases and J dropped 4 bases, with 13 bases sitting between them. With a J-beta primer mix and a sample-barcoded 5' primer, a second PCR ran 7 to 11 cycles. TCRdb ran MiXCR on the 5' RACE reads and lists one entry per CDR3 protein. This table has over a million distinct CDR3 sequences, 20% to 25% appearing once. The same data also contributed to another study, on T cells of mothers and their children.

The chain uses TRBV28 and TRBJ1-4, with D maybe TRBD1 (6 bases). What was sequenced was blood. The origin of this receptor is a girl aged 2 to 9 in good health. CDR3 sequence (DNA): TGTGCCACCGCGAGGGGGGGTAATGAAAAACTGTTTTTT. Translated: CATARGGNEKLFF.